The present entry profiles one T cell receptor (beta chain) with its context. This entry belongs to a study of T cell changes during pregnancy in multiple sclerosis. Germline CDR1 is SGHTA and CDR2 is FQGNSA. The CDR3 is made up of 14 amino acids. Trimming removed 2 bases at V and 6 bases at J, with 14 bases between. Method: immunoSEQ multiplex PCR; TCRdb's copy keeps in-frame clones and lacks some. The sample holds about 44,000 clones; around 96% are singletons and the top ten take roughly 0.9%. The V and J genes are TRBV7-2 and TRBJ2-7; weak D call: TRBD2 (6 bases). Sequencing was performed on peripheral blood, taken in the second trimester of pregnancy. The sequence was obtained from a female donor with multiple sclerosis, enrolled in a pregnancy study. The DNA of the CDR3 is TGTGCCAGCAGCTTAAAGGGGCGGAGGGGCGAGCAGTACTTC. Protein product: CASSLKGRRGEQYF.